These 16 T cell receptor beta chains were all obtained from the same sample, sequenced in a study of brain T cells in children with intractable seizures (TCRdb year 2021). Library prep was done by the immunoSEQ multiplex PCR assay. In its TCRdb copy, this immuneACCESS table keeps in-frame sequences only and misses some clones. Where compared with another copy, unresolved V genes explain less than half of these, and the others have no known cause. The sample table records over 7,500 clones; more than 55% of these occur just once. The ten biggest clones cover around 19% of the sample. According to the study, the label for this sample's time point signals: resected brain tissue, or blood drawn just prior to surgery. The surgery cases showing the highest brain T cell transcript signatures were chosen for TCR beta chain sequencing of brain tissue and, when available, of blood. The specimen comprised resected brain tissue, sampled at surgery. All receptors come from a girl aged 2 to 10 with tuberous sclerosis and intractable seizures.

The gene calls are TRBV6-6 and TRBJ2-1; TRBD1 might be the D (5 bases). V was cut by 5 bases and J by 0 bases, with 11 bases left in between. CDR3 size: 15 residues. The germline V gene has CDR1 MNHNY and CDR2 SVGAGI (reference sequence). The CDR3 protein is CASSPQGSSYNEQFF. The CDR3 coding sequence is TGTGCCAGCAGTCCGCAGGGAAGCTCCTACAATGAGCAGTTCTTC.

The V call is TRBV10-3, the J call TRBJ2-3; 10 positions agree with TRBD2. The trim removed 4 bases at V and 0 bases at J, leaving 1 base unmatched. The CDR3 is 15 amino acids. Germline CDR1 and CDR2: ENHRY and SYGVKD. CDR3 in amino acids: CAISVLAGSTDTQYF. CDR3 nucleotides: TGTGCCATCAGTGTACTAGCGGGGAGCACAGATACGCAGTATTTT.

The chain uses TRBV27 and TRBJ2-1; D is unresolved. The V gene lost 5 bases and the J gene lost 0 bases, with 5 bases spanning the gap. The CDR3 is made up of 13 amino acids. In germline, CDR1 is MNHEY, CDR2 SMNVEV (reference sequence). CDR3 bases: TGTGCCAGCAGTACCGCCTCCTACAATGAGCAGTTCTTC. It specifies CASSTASYNEQFF.

Only a few counts were recorded for this clone. This rearrangement joins TRBV27 to TRBJ2-2, with TRBD1 matching over 8 bases. The CDR3 consists of 15 residues. Germline V gene sequence: CDR1 MNHEY, CDR2 SMNVEV (reference sequence). The V gene end was trimmed by 6 bases and the J gene end by 0 bases; junction bases not matched to a gene: 3. CDR3 sequence reads: CASRSGGPNTGELFF. The CDR3 DNA sequence: TGTGCCAGCAGATCAGGGGGCCCGAACACCGGGGAGCTGTTTTTT.

This clone was recorded once. The CDR3 here is CASSKRDRVGDTEAFF. CDR3 nucleotide sequence: TGTGCCAGCAGTAAACGGGACAGGGTTGGAGACACTGAAGCTTTCTTT. This chain joins TRBV27 and TRBJ1-1, with TRBD1 identical over 9 bases. The V segment lost 5 bases and the J segment 3 bases; nucleotides outside the gene matches: 10. The CDR3 is 16 amino acids. The germline V gene encodes CDR1 MNHEY and CDR2 SMNVEV (reference sequence).

The chain couples TRBV19 to TRBJ1-2; perhaps TRBD1 as D (5 bases). This CDR3 has 14 amino acids. Between the trimmed V and J ends, which lost 7 bases and 0 bases, there was a span of 12 bases. The germline V gene has CDR1 LNHDA and CDR2 SQIVND (reference sequence). CDR3 residues: CASNRGHSNYGYTF. The CDR3 bases are TGTGCCAGTAATAGAGGACATTCTAACTATGGCTACACCTTC.

By share, this clone counts as medium-sized. CDR3 sequence: CASSAQLAGGRETQYF. For the CDR3, the DNA is TGTGCCAGCAGCGCCCAACTAGCGGGGGGGCGAGAGACCCAGTACTTC. This rearrangement joins TRBV7-6 to TRBJ2-5; 13 bases agree with TRBD2. The CDR3 is 16 residues long. Per germline, CDR1 SGHVS and CDR2 FNYEAQ. Germline trimming cut 5 bases from V and 4 bases from J; bases unmatched to any gene: 7.

By sample fraction, this clone is large (0.1 to 1%). The V and J genes are TRBV4-2 and TRBJ2-1; D is ambiguous. Per germline, CDR1 LGHNA and CDR2 YNFKEQ. The CDR3 contains 15 residues. V lost 0 bases to trimming and J lost 1 base, with 7 bases between them. Here the CDR3 DNA reads TGTGCCAGCAGCCAAGATAAGCGATCCTACAATGAGCAGTTCTTC. Its translation is CASSQDKRSYNEQFF.

The rearrangement links TRBV5-1 to TRBJ2-5; no firm D call. V was shortened by 0 bases and J by 1 base, with 7 bases between the two germline ends. The CDR3 has 14 residues. Germline CDR1 reads SGHRS; CDR2 reads YFSETQ. The CDR3 reads CASSLGHPQETQYF. The CDR3 DNA reads as TGCGCCAGCAGCTTGGGACATCCCCAAGAGACCCAGTACTTC.

This clone occurred a few times. The J gene is TRBJ1-4, the V gene TRBV30; D might be TRBD1 (6 bases). The CDR3 is 13 amino acids. Per the germline V gene, CDR1 is GTSNPN and CDR2 is SVGIG (reference sequence). V dropped 4 bases and J dropped 3 bases, with 9 bases sitting between them. CDR3 residues: CAWNRDPNEKLFF. CDR3 nucleotide sequence: TGTGCCTGGAACAGGGATCCTAATGAAAAACTGTTTTTT.

The J gene is TRBJ1-1, the V gene TRBV9; D unclear. Per germline, CDR1 SGDLS and CDR2 YYNGEE. This CDR3 contains 14 residues. V shed 0 bases and J shed 3 bases, with 9 bases lying between them. This CDR3 reads CASSVAVRDTEAFF. CDR3 sequence (DNA): TGTGCCAGCAGCGTAGCCGTAAGGGACACTGAAGCTTTCTTT. Variable domain in full (rest from reference TRBV9 and TRBJ1-1): DSGVTQTPKHLITATGQRVTLRCSPRSGDLSVYWYQQSLDQGLQFLIQYYNGEERAKGNILERFSAQQFPDLHSELNLSSLELGDSALYFCASSVAVRDTEAFFGQGTRLTVV.

The chain couples TRBV7-2 to TRBJ1-2; 8 bases line up with TRBD1. V trimming: 0 bases; J trimming: 4 bases; junction bases outside the gene matches: 7. The CDR3 runs to 16 residues. CDR1 SGHTA and CDR2 FQGNSA come from the germline V gene. CDR3 sequence reads: CASSLAPTGASYGYTF. CDR3 DNA sequence: TGTGCCAGCAGCTTAGCACCGACAGGGGCTAGCTATGGCTACACCTTC.

This clone is large (0.1 to 1%) in the sample. The V call is TRBV10-2, the J call TRBJ2-3, with a tentative D call TRBD2 (5 bases). Germline CDR1 WSHSY, CDR2 SAAADI. V gave up 4 bases and J gave up 4 bases, with 9 bases separating them. CDR3 length: 13 amino acids. The CDR3 coding sequence is TGCGCCAGCAGTGTTAGCGCTTCAGATACGCAGTATTTT. Translated, it gives CASSVSASDTQYF.

There are a few counts of this clone. V and J are TRBV2 and TRBJ1-5; D is undetermined. Trimming pared 3 bases from V and 1 base from J, leaving 10 bases between. The CDR3 spans 15 residues. Germline V gene lookup returns CDR1 SNHLY and CDR2 FYNNEI. As DNA, the CDR3 is TGTGCCAGCAGTGAGGCAGTCACCAGCAATCAGCCCCAGCATTTT. This codes for CASSEAVTSNQPQHF.

The rearrangement uses TRBV12-5 and TRBJ2-1, with a tentative D call TRBD2 (6 bases). V lost 8 bases and J lost 0, with 14 bases in between. The CDR3 has 15 amino acids. The germline gives CDR1 LGHNT, CDR2 FRNRAP. CDR3 nucleotide sequence: TGTGCTAGTACTCGGGCGGGGAGCTCCTACAATGAGCAGTTCTTC. Translating it yields CASTRAGSSYNEQFF.

The chain is built from TRBV24-1 and TRBJ2-3; perhaps TRBD2 as D (5 bases). Looked up from germline, CDR1 is KGHDR and CDR2 is SFDVKD. Trimming shortened V by 7 bases and J by 2 bases, and 6 bases separated the two germline ends. The CDR3 is made up of 12 amino acids. The CDR3 reads CATRGVTDTQYF. CDR3 DNA sequence: TGTGCCACCAGGGGAGTCACAGATACGCAGTATTTT.